Sequencing of this TCR beta chain was carried out in a study of blood T cell repertoires in COVID-19. Those who participated ranged in age from about 18 to 89 years and resided in about two dozen US areas. Symptom resolution, clearance, or two negative PCRs marked the recovered donors of Cohort 3. The protocol was immunoSEQ multiplex PCR, while the TCRdb copy is restricted to in-frame clones and leaves out a portion. Of about 160,000 clones in the sample, over 75% were seen once. Germline V gene sequence: CDR1 MGHDK, CDR2 SYGVNS. The V end was cut by 0 bases, the J end by 7 bases, with 12 bases between. CDR3 length: 14 residues.

V and J are TRBV25-1 and TRBJ1-2, with a weak D call TRBD1 (5 bases). Sequences were obtained from PBMCs or T cells enriched from blood (not recorded which). The receptor was derived from a woman in her fifties or sixties who had recovered from COVID-19. The CDR3 DNA reads TGTGCCAGCAGTGAATACCGAGAGACAGCTGGCTACACCTTC. Protein product: CASSEYRETAGYTF.